These T cell receptor beta chains were read from a single sample in a study of EBV T-cell therapy then PD-1 blockade in nasopharyngeal carcinoma. Their specific antigens are unknown. TCRdb's copy holds only in-frame clones and misses some; the assay was immunoSEQ multiplex PCR. Of tens of thousands of clones in the sample, 82% were seen once. The sequencing here drew on CD8+ T cells from blood, taken at day -245 from a patient whose treatment included autologous EBV-specific T cells and nivolumab. These receptor sequences come from a middle-aged man with nasopharyngeal carcinoma. CDR3s include the opening cysteine and the closing phenylalanine or tryptophan. A D gene is named only where the DNA matches it firmly. Clone size is shown for a subset of rows, as once, few, many or a class of expanded clone.

d_call clone_size j_call v_call cdr3_aa cdr3_nt
TRBD1 . TRBJ2-7 TRBV3-1/TRBV3-2 CASSQDFSWDSDYEQYF TGTGCCAGCAGCCAAGATTTTTCCTGGGACAGCGACTACGAGCAGTACTTC
TRBD1 . TRBJ1-6 TRBV6-5 CASSTGTGDSPLHF TGTGCCAGCAGTACCGGGACAGGGGATTCACCCCTCCACTTT
TRBD1 . TRBJ2-7 TRBV6-2/TRBV6-3 CASSYWETGGLYEQYF TGTGCCAGCAGTTACTGGGAGACAGGGGGCCTTTACGAGCAGTACTTC
. . TRBJ1-5 TRBV24-1 CATSGQGNQPQHF TGTGCCACCAGCGGGCAGGGCAATCAGCCCCAGCATTTT
TRBD2 . TRBJ2-7 TRBV6-2/TRBV6-3 CASSTRASGGGYEQYF TGTGCCAGCAGTACCAGGGCCAGCGGGGGAGGTTACGAGCAGTACTTC
. . TRBJ2-3 TRBV3-1/TRBV3-2 CASSHRAGGLSTDTQYF TGTGCCAGCAGCCACCGTGCTGGCGGACTTAGCACAGATACGCAGTATTTT
. . TRBJ2-1 TRBV6-2/TRBV6-3 CASSYGTPSEQFF TGTGCCAGCAGTTACGGGACTCCGAGTGAGCAGTTCTTC
. once TRBJ2-1 TRBV19 CASNRLADAYNEQFF TGTGCCAGTAATCGCTTAGCAGACGCCTACAATGAGCAGTTCTTC
. . TRBJ1-2 TRBV15 CATSSGFESPGHHYGYTF TGTGCCACCAGCAGTGGGTTTGAATCCCCGGGGCACCACTATGGCTACACCTTC
. few TRBJ2-6 TRBV6-4 CASSDRGAGANVLTF TGTGCCAGCAGTGACCGGGGGGCAGGGGCCAACGTCCTGACTTTC
TRBD1 . TRBJ1-1 TRBV27 CASRLGQGGNTEAFF TGTGCCAGCAGACTTGGACAGGGAGGGAACACTGAAGCTTTCTTT
TRBD1 . TRBJ1-1 TRBV9 CASSVVRGVEGATEAFF TGTGCCAGCAGCGTAGTTCGGGGGGTGGAGGGGGCCACTGAAGCTTTCTTT
TRBD2 . TRBJ2-3 TRBV4-3 CASSQATSGVTDTQYF TGCGCCAGCAGCCAAGCCACCAGCGGGGTCACAGATACGCAGTATTTT
TRBD2 . TRBJ2-1 TRBV7-3 CASSRAASGGGAVGNEQFF TGTGCCAGCAGCCGCGCAGCTAGCGGCGGGGGGGCGGTGGGGAATGAGCAGTTCTTC
. . TRBJ2-5 TRBV7-9 CASSLELERTQYF TGTGCCAGCAGCTTAGAGCTCGAAAGGACCCAGTACTTC
TRBD1 . TRBJ1-4 TRBV27 CATRGGEKLFF TGTGCCACCAGGGGGGGAGAAAAACTGTTTTTT
. . TRBJ1-1 TRBV28 CASSLENTEAFF TGTGCCAGCAGTTTAGAAAACACTGAAGCTTTCTTT
. . TRBJ2-2 TRBV6-5 CASSPQVTGELFF TGTGCCAGCAGCCCCCAGGTCACCGGGGAGCTGTTTTTT
. . TRBJ2-3 TRBV21-1 CASTRPPGQVLKQQYF TGTGCCAGCACTCGACCGCCGGGACAAGTCTTGAAGCAGCAGTATTTT
. . TRBJ2-6 TRBV28 CASSLGYNGGRFSGANVLTF TGTGCCAGCAGTTTGGGTTACAACGGAGGGCGTTTTTCAGGGGCCAACGTCCTGACTTTC
. . TRBJ1-3 TRBV25-1 CASRAGLSTIYF TGTGCCAGCAGGGCAGGGTTAAGCACCATATATTTT
. . TRBJ2-1 TRBV4-3 CASSQSTTMTTGSVF TGCGCCAGCAGCCAATCAACCACCATGACGACCGGGAGCGTCTTC
. medium-sized TRBJ2-5 TRBV21-1 CASSKEGETQYF TGTGCCAGCAGCAAAGAGGGAGAGACCCAGTACTTC
TRBD1 . TRBJ2-3 TRBV9 CASSGEGASTDTQYF TGTGCCAGCAGTGGAGAGGGGGCTAGCACAGATACGCAGTATTTT
TRBD2 . TRBJ2-7 TRBV11-2 CASSLDGLAGGRYEQYF TGTGCTAGCAGCTTAGATGGTCTAGCGGGGGGGCGTTACGAGCAGTACTTC
TRBD1 . TRBJ2-5 TRBV19 CASSFLVTGMFETQYF TGTGCCAGTAGTTTCCTAGTGACAGGGATGTTTGAGACCCAGTACTTC
TRBD1 . TRBJ1-2 TRBV2 CASSERDRVNPYGYTF TGTGCCAGCAGTGAACGCGACAGGGTAAACCCCTATGGCTACACCTTC
. . TRBJ1-5 TRBV5-6 CASSLASDWEGQPQHF TGTGCCAGCAGCTTGGCTTCGGACTGGGAGGGTCAGCCCCAGCATTTT
. . TRBJ1-3 TRBV30 CAWSAQGNTIYF TGTGCCTGGAGCGCACAGGGAAACACCATATATTTT
TRBD1 . TRBJ2-7 TRBV6-5 CASSRYRGPSYEQYF TGTGCCAGCAGCAGATACAGGGGGCCCTCCTACGAGCAGTACTTC
. . TRBJ2-3 TRBV5-8 CASSPVVPDTQYF TGTGCCAGCAGCCCGGTGGTTCCGGATACGCAGTATTTT
TRBD2 . TRBJ2-5 TRBV7-2 CASSFKRGGLEETQYF TGTGCCAGCAGCTTCAAGCGGGGGGGCTTAGAGGAGACCCAGTACTTC
TRBD1 . TRBJ1-6 TRBV27 CASGDRVRAPLHF TGTGCCAGCGGGGACAGGGTGAGGGCACCCCTCCACTTT
TRBD1 . TRBJ1-1 TRBV27 CASRHGQATEAFF TGTGCCAGCAGGCACGGACAGGCTACTGAAGCTTTCTTT
TRBD1 . TRBJ1-4 TRBV5-6 CASSLVGQLIGATNEKLFF TGTGCCAGCAGCTTAGTGGGACAGTTGATCGGTGCAACTAATGAAAAACTGTTTTTT
. few TRBJ1-5 TRBV7-9 CASSSGSNQPQHF TGTGCCAGCAGCTCAGGGAGCAATCAGCCCCAGCATTTT
. few TRBJ2-7 TRBV6-2/TRBV6-3 CASSYSDTYEQYF TGTGCCAGCAGTTACTCGGACACCTACGAGCAGTACTTC
. . TRBJ2-7 TRBV14 CASSRTGGYSGEQYF TGTGCCAGCAGCCGAACGGGCGGATATTCGGGGGAGCAGTACTTC
. . TRBJ2-3 TRBV2 CASSLGGATDTQYF TGTGCCAGCAGCCTAGGGGGAGCCACAGATACGCAGTATTTT
. . TRBJ1-1 TRBV6-6 CASSYSRVSNTEAFF TGTGCCAGCAGTTACTCCAGGGTATCGAACACTGAAGCTTTCTTT
. . TRBJ2-1 TRBV27 CASSVGGNYNEQFF TGTGCCAGCAGTGTGGGTGGGAATTACAATGAGCAGTTCTTC
. few TRBJ2-7 TRBV27 CASSPQGSYEQYF TGTGCCAGTTCCCCCCAGGGGTCCTACGAGCAGTACTTC
. . TRBJ1-2 TRBV7-2 CASSPRGGGGVDGYTF TGTGCCAGCAGCCCAAGAGGGGGGGGCGGAGTGGATGGCTACACCTTC
. once TRBJ2-1 TRBV12-3/TRBV12-4 CASSFGLTNEQFF TGTGCCAGCAGTTTTGGCCTTACCAATGAGCAGTTCTTC
. . TRBJ1-1 TRBV9 CASGRGTEAFF TGTGCCTCCGGGAGGGGGACTGAAGCTTTCTTT
TRBD2 . TRBJ2-5 TRBV7-9 CASSPRGLLAGAEETQYF TGTGCCAGCAGCCCCCGGGGGCTACTAGCGGGGGCCGAAGAGACCCAGTACTTC
. . TRBJ1-1 TRBV19 CASSIGQLNTEAFF TGTGCCAGTAGTATAGGACAGCTGAACACTGAAGCTTTCTTT
. . TRBJ1-3 TRBV20-1 CSARVGSGNTIYF TGCAGTGCTCGTGTGGGCTCTGGAAACACCATATATTTT
. . TRBJ1-4 TRBV4-1 CASSQKHPGRINEKLFF TGCGCCAGCAGCCAAAAGCACCCGGGACGGATTAATGAAAAACTGTTTTTT
. . TRBJ2-1 TRBV19 CASSHRLSSYNEQFF TGTGCCAGTTCACACCGGCTTAGCTCCTACAATGAGCAGTTCTTC
TRBD1 . TRBJ2-3 TRBV11-3 CASSHRDRGNTQYF TGTGCCAGCAGCCACCGGGACAGGGGAAATACGCAGTATTTT
TRBD1 . TRBJ1-2 TRBV10-3 CAISLTGQANYGYTF TGTGCCATCAGCTTGACAGGGCAGGCTAACTATGGCTACACCTTC
. once TRBJ1-1 TRBV5-6 CASSSGPQDIEAFF TGTGCCAGCAGCTCCGGGCCACAAGACATTGAAGCTTTCTTT
. . TRBJ1-3 TRBV5-8 CASSPAGGRGNTIYF TGTGCCAGCAGCCCTGCGGGGGGCAGAGGAAACACCATATATTTT